Listed below are T cell receptor beta chains from one sample, sequenced in a study of T-cell reconstitution after alpha-beta-depleted transplantation in children. TCRdb itself ran the PCR reads through MiXCR, one entry per CDR3 protein. The sample holds 670,000 or so distinct CDR3 sequences, around 13% seen once. The source was PBMCs, collected before TCRalphabeta/CD19-depleted stem cell transplant. Source of these receptors: a girl between 2 and 10 years old with congenital amegakaryocytic thrombocytopenia, due to receive a stem cell transplant. Each CDR3 is given without its conserved first and last residue. Fields, in order: J gene, V gene, CDR3 length, CDR3 protein.

j_call: TRBJ2-5; v_call: TRBV7-2; cdr3_length: 13; cdr3_aa: ASSSLGTSLETQY
j_call: TRBJ2-5; v_call: TRBV18; cdr3_length: 13; cdr3_aa: ASSSADRGAETQY
j_call: TRBJ2-3; v_call: TRBV20-1; cdr3_length: 11; cdr3_aa: SASGYSTDTQY
j_call: TRBJ2-1; v_call: TRBV20-1; cdr3_length: 16; cdr3_aa: SARPNTSGKVSFNEQF
j_call: TRBJ2-1; v_call: TRBV20-1; cdr3_length: 8; cdr3_aa: SPLAGEQF
j_call: TRBJ1-5; v_call: TRBV15; cdr3_length: 10; cdr3_aa: ATSRGGMAQH
j_call: TRBJ2-1; v_call: TRBV20-1; cdr3_length: 12; cdr3_aa: SARIPGGGDEQF
j_call: TRBJ2-3; v_call: TRBV5-1; cdr3_length: 13; cdr3_aa: ASSWGQGRTDTQY
j_call: TRBJ1-1; v_call: TRBV20-1; cdr3_length: 13; cdr3_aa: SAKRQTIVGTEAF
j_call: TRBJ2-5; v_call: TRBV2; cdr3_length: 13; cdr3_aa: ASRRASGSSETQY
j_call: TRBJ2-3; v_call: TRBV11-2; cdr3_length: 12; cdr3_aa: ASTRGGRADTQY
j_call: TRBJ2-1; v_call: TRBV5-1; cdr3_length: 15; cdr3_aa: ASSLQGSSSSYNEQF
j_call: TRBJ2-4; v_call: TRBV11-2; cdr3_length: 10; cdr3_aa: ASSRTENIQY
j_call: TRBJ2-7; v_call: TRBV28; cdr3_length: 10; cdr3_aa: ASSTYGYEQY
j_call: TRBJ2-7; v_call: TRBV5-1; cdr3_length: 13; cdr3_aa: ASSLVLAGAYEQS